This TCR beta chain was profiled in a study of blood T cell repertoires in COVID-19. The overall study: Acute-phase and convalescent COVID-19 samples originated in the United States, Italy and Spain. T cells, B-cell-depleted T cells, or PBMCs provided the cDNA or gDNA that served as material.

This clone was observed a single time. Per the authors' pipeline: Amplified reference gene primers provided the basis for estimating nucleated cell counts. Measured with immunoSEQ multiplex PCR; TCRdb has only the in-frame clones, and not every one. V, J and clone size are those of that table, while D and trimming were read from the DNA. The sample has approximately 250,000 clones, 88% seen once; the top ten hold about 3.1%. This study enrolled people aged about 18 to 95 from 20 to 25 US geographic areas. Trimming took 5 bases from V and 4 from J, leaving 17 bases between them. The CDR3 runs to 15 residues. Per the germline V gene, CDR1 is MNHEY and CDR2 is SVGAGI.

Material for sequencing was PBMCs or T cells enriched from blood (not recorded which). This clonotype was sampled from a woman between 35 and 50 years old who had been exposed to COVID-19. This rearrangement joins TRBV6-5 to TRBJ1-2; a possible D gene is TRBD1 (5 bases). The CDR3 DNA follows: TGTGCCAGCAGTCACCGACAGAACCTGACCTATGGCTACACCTTC. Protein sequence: CASSHRQNLTYGYTF.